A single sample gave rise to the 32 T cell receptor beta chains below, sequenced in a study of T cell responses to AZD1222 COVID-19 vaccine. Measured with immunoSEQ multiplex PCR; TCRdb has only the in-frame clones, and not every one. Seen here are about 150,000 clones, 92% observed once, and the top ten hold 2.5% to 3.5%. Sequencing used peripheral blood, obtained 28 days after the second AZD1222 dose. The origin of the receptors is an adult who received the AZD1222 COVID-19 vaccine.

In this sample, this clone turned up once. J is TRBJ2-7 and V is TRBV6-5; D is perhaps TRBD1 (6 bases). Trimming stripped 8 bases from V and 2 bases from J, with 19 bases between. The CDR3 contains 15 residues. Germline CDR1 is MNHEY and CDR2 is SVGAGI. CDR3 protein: CASQSLGTPTYEQYF. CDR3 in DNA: TGTGCCAGCCAGAGCTTAGGGACACCCACCTACGAGCAGTACTTC.

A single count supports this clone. The CDR3 reads CASTRNTEAFF. The CDR3 DNA sequence: TGTGCCAGCACCCGGAACACTGAAGCTTTCTTT. The chain joins TRBV6-5 to TRBJ1-1; D ambiguous. V was shortened by 7 bases and J by 1 base, with 4 bases between the two germline ends. The CDR3 covers 11 residues. The germline CDR1 and CDR2 sequences are MNHEY and SVGAGI.

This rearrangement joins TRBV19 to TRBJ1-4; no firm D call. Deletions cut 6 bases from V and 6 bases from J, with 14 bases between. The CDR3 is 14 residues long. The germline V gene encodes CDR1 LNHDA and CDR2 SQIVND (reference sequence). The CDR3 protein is CASRRSGADEKLFF. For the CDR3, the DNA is TGTGCCAGTAGGAGATCGGGAGCCGATGAAAAACTGTTTTTT. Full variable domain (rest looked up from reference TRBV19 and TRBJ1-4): DGGITQSPKYLFRKEGQNVTLSCEQNLNHDAMYWYRQDPGQGLRLIYYSQIVNDFQKGDIAEGYSVSREKKESFPLTVTSAQKNPTAFYLCASRRSGADEKLFFGSGTQLSVL.

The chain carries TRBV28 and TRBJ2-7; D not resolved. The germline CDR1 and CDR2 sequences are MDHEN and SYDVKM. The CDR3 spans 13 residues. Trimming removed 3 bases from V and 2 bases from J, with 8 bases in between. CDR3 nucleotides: TGTGCCAGCAGTTTGGCTCAAACCTACGAGCAGTACTTC. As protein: CASSLAQTYEQYF.

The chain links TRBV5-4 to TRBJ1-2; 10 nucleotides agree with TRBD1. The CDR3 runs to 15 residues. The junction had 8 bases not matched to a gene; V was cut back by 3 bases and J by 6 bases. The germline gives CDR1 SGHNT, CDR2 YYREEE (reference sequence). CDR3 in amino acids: CASSSRQGAQDGYTF. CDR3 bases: TGTGCCAGCAGCTCGCGACAGGGGGCGCAGGATGGCTACACCTTC.

The CDR3 is CASSKANSGNTIYF. In DNA form, the CDR3 reads TGTGCCAGTAGTAAGGCCAACTCTGGAAACACCATATATTTT. The chain recombines TRBV19 with TRBJ1-3; D remains ambiguous. The germline V gene encodes CDR1 LNHDA and CDR2 SQIVND (reference sequence). This CDR3 spans 14 amino acids. V lost 4 bases to trimming and J lost 0 bases, with 7 bases between them.

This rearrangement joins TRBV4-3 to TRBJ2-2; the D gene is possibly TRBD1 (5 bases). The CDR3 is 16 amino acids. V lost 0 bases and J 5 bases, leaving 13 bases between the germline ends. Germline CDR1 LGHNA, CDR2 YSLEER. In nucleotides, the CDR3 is TGCGCCAGCAGCCAAGATCCCAGGGTGTTTACCGGGGAGCTGTTTTTT. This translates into CASSQDPRVFTGELFF.

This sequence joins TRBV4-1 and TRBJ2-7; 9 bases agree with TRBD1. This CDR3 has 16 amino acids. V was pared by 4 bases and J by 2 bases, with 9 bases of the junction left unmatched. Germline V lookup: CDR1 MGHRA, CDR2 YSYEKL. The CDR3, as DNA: TGCGCCAGCAGCCGAAGAAGAGGGACAGGGCCCTACGAGCAGTACTTC. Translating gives CASSRRRGTGPYEQYF.

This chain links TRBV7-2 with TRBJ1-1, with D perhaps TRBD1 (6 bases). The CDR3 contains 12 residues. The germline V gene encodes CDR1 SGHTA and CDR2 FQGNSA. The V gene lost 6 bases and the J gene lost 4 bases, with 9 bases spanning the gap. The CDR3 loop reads CASRIQGTEAFF. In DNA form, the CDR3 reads TGTGCCAGCAGAATACAGGGCACTGAAGCTTTCTTT.

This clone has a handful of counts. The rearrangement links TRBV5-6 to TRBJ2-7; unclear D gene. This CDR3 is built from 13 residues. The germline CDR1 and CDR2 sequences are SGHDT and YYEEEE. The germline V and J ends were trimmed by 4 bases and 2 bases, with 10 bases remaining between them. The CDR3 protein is CASSAQATYEQYF. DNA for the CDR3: TGTGCCAGCAGCGCGCAGGCCACCTACGAGCAGTACTTC.

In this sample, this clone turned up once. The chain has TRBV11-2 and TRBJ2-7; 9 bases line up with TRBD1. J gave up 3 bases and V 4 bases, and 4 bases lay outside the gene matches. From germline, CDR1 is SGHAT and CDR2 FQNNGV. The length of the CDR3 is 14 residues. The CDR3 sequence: CASSSPGQGYEQYF. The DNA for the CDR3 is TGTGCCAGCAGCTCTCCGGGACAGGGCTACGAGCAGTACTTC.

This CDR3 is CASSAGGLSNTEAFF. CDR3 bases: TGTGCCAGCAGCGCCGGGGGCCTATCAAACACTGAAGCTTTCTTT. The chain combines TRBV11-2 with TRBJ1-1; D possibly corresponds to TRBD1 (6 bases). CDR3 size: 15 residues. Looked up from germline, CDR1 is SGHAT and CDR2 is FQNNGV. V gave up 5 bases and J gave up 2 bases, with 15 bases separating them.

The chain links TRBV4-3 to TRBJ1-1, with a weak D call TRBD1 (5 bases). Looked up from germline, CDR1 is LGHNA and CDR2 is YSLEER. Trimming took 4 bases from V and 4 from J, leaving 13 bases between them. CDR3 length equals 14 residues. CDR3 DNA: TGCGCCAGCAGCCTAAAGTCGGGGGGCACTGAAGCTTTCTTT. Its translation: CASSLKSGGTEAFF.

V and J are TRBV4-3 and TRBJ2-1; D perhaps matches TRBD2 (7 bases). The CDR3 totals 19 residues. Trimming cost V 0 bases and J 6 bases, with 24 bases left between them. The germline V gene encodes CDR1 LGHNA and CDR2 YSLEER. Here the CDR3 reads CASSQDSFSGGFTSNEQFF. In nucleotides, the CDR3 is TGCGCCAGCAGCCAAGATTCCTTTTCGGGGGGCTTTACTAGCAATGAGCAGTTCTTC.

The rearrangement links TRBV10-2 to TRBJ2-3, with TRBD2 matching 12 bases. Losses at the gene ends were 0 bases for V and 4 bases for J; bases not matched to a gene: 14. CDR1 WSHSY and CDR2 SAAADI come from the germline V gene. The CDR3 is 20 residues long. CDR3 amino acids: CASSESSLAGGTLGADTQYF. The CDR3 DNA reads TGCGCCAGCAGTGAGTCTTCACTAGCGGGAGGAACCCTTGGGGCAGATACGCAGTATTTT.

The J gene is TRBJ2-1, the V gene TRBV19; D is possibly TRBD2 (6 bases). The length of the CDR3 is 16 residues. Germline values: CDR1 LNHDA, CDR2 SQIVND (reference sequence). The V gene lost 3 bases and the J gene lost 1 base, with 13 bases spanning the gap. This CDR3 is CASSISPGRSYNEQFF. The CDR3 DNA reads TGTGCCAGTAGTATCTCGCCAGGGAGGTCCTACAATGAGCAGTTCTTC.

The CDR3 region is CASSPDRDTEAFF. The DNA for the CDR3 is TGCGCCAGCAGCCCAGACCGAGACACTGAAGCTTTCTTT. The rearrangement links TRBV5-1 to TRBJ1-1; no clear D gene. The CDR3 runs 13 residues. V was clipped by 4 bases and J by 3 bases, with 10 bases between them. Germline loops: CDR1 SGHRS, CDR2 YFSETQ.

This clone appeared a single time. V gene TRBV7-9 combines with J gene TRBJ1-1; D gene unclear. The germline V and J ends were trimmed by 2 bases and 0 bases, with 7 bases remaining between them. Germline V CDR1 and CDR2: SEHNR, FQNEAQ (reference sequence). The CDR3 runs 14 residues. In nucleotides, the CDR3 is TGTGCCAGCAGCTTAATAACAGTGAACACTGAAGCTTTCTTT. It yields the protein CASSLITVNTEAFF.

The chain's CDR3 is CASSLLIQPQHF. The CDR3, as DNA: TGTGCCAGCAGTCTTCTGATACAGCCCCAGCATTTT. The chain links TRBV12-3 or TRBV12-4 to TRBJ1-5; D gene ambiguous. The CDR3 totals 12 residues. V was clipped by 5 bases and J by 7 bases, with 9 bases between them.

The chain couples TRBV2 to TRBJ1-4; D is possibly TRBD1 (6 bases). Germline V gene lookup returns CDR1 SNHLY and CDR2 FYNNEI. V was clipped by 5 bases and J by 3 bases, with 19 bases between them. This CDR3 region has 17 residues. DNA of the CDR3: TGTGCCAGCAGTAGCCCGGGACAAATAAAGCCTAATGAAAAACTGTTTTTT. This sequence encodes CASSSPGQIKPNEKLFF.

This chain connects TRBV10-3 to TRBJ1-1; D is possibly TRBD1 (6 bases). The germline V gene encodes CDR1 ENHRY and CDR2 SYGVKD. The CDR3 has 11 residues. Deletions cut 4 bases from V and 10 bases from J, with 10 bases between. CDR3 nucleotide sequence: TGTGCCATCAGTGGGGGACAAAGAGCTTTCTTT. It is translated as CAISGGQRAFF.

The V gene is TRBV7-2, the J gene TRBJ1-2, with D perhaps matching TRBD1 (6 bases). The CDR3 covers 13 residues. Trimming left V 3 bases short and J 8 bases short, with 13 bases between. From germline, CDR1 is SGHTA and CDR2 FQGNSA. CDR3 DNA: TGTGCCAGCAGCTTGACAGGTTTCTTGGGCTACACCTTC. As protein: CASSLTGFLGYTF.

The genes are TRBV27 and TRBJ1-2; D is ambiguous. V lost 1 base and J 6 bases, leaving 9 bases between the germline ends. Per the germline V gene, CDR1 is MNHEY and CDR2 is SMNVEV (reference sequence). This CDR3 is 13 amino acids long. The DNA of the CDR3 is TGTGCCAGCAGTTTATTCGGCTTAGATGGCTACACCTTC. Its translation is CASSLFGLDGYTF.

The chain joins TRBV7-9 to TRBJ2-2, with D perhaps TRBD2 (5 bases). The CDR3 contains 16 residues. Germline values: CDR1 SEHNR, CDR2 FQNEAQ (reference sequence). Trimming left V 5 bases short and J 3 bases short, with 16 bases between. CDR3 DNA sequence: TGTGCCAGCAGCACGCGGAGGAACGTGGACACCGGGGAGCTGTTTTTT. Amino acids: CASSTRRNVDTGELFF.

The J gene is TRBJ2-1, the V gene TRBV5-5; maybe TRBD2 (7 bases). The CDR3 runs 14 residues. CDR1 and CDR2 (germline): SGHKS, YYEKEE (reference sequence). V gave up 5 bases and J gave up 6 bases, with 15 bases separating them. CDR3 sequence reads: CASSPGGLGNEQFF. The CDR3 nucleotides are TGTGCCAGCAGTCCCGGGGGGCTTGGCAATGAGCAGTTCTTC.

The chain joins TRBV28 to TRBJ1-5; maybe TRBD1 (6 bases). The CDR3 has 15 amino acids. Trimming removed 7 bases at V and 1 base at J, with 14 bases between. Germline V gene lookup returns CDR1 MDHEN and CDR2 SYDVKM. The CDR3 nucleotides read TGTGCCAGCACAACCCAGGGACAAAGCAATCAGCCCCAGCATTTT. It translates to CASTTQGQSNQPQHF.

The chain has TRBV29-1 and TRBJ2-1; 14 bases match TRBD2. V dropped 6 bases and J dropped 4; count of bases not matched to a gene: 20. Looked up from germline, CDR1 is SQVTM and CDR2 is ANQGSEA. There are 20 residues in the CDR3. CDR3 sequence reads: CSVARSPSGTSGRRYNEQFF. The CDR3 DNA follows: TGCAGCGTCGCGAGGTCTCCGTCCGGGACTAGCGGGAGAAGGTACAATGAGCAGTTCTTC.

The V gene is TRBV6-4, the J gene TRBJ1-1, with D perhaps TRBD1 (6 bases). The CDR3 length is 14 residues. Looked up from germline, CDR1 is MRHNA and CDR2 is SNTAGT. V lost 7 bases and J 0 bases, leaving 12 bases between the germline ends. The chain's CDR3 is CASKPGVMNTEAFF. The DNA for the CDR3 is TGTGCCAGCAAACCAGGGGTCATGAACACTGAAGCTTTCTTT.

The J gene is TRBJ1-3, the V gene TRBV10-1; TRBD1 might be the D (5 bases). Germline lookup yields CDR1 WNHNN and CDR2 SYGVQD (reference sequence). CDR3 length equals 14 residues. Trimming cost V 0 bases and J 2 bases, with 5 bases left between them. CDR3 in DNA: TGCGCCAGCAGTGAGTCGGGGCCTGGAAACACCATATATTTT. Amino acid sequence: CASSESGPGNTIYF.

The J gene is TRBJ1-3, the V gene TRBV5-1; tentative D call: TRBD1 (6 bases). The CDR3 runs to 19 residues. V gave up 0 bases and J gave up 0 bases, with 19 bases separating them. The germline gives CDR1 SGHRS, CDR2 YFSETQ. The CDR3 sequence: CASSLEGRGIPDSGNTIYF. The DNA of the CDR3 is TGCGCCAGCAGCTTGGAGGGCAGGGGTATACCAGACTCTGGAAACACCATATATTTT.

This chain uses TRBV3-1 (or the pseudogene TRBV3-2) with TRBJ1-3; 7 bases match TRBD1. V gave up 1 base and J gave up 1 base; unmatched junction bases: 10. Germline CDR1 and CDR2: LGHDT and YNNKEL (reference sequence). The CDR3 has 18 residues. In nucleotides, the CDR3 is TGTGCCAGCAGCCAAGGGGGGACAGCCCAGAGTTCTGGAAACACCATATATTTT. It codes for CASSQGGTAQSSGNTIYF.

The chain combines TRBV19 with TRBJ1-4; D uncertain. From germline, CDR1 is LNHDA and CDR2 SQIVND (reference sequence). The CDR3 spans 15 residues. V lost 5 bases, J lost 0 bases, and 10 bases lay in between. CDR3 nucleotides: TGTGCCAGTAGTGTGAGGCTCGCAACTAATGAAAAACTGTTTTTT. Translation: CASSVRLATNEKLFF.